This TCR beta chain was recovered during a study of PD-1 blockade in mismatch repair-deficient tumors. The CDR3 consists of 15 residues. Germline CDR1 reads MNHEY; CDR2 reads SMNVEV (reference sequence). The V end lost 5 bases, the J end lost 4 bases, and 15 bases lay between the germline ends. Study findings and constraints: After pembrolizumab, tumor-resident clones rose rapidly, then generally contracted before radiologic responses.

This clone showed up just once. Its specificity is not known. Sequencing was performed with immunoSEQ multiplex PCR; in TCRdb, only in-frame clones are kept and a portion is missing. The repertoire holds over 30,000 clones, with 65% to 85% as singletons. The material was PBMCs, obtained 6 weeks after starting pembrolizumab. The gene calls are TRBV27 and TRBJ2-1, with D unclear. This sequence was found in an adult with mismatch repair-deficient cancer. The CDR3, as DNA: TGTGCCAGCAGTCCCTCCGCAGGTCCTTACAATGAGCAGTTCTTC. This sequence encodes CASSPSAGPYNEQFF.